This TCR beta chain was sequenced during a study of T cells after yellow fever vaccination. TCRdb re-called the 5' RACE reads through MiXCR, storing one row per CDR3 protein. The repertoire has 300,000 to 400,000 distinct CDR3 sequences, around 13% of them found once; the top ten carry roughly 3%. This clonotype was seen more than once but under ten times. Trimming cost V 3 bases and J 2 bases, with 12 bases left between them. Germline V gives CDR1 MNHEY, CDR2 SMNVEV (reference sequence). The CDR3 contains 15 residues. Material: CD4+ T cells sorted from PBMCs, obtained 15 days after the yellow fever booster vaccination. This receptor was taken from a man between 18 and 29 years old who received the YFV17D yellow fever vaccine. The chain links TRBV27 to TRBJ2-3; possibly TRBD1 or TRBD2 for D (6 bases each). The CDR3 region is CASSFGGGHTDTQYF. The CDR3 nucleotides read TGTGCCAGCAGTTTTGGTGGGGGGCACACAGATACGCAGTATTTT.